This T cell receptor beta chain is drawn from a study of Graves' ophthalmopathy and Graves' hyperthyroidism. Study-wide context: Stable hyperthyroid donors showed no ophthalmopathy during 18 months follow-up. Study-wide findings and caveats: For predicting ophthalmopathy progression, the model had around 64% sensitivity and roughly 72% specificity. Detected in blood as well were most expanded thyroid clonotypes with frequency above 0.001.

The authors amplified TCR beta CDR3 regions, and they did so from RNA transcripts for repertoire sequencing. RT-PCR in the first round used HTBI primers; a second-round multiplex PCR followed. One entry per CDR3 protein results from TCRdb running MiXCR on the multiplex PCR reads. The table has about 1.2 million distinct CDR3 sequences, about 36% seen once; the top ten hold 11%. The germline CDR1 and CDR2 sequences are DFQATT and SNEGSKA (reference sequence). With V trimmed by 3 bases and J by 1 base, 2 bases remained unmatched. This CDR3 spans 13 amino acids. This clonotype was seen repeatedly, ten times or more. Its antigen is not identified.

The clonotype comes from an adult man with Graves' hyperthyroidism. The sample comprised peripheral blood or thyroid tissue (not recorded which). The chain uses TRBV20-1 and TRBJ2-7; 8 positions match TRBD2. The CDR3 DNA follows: TGCAGTGCTAGGACTAGCGATTCCTACGAGCAGTACTTC. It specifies CSARTSDSYEQYF.